The 17 T cell receptor beta chains reported below all come from one sample, sequenced in a study of CXCR3-negative and CXCR3-positive naive CD8 T cells. It was by 5' RACE with UMI labels that the TRB cDNA libraries were prepared. For each CDR3 protein, TCRdb gives one entry from its re-call of the 5' RACE reads, without DNA. The sample includes tens of thousands of distinct CDR3 sequences. What was sequenced was naive CXCR3- CD8+ T cells from blood. The subset was: CD45RO-CCR7+CD27+CD95- naive CD8+ T cells lacking CXCR3 (TNR3-). These receptors came from a human donor in good health. Some clones in this sample may be carry-over from other donors' samples.

This chain joins TRBV11-2 and TRBJ2-3. CDR1 is SGHAT, CDR2 FQNNGV, per germline. The CDR3 runs to 11 residues. The CDR3: CASSHSDTQYF.

CDR3 region: CASSEPRLAGDEQYF. V usage is TRBV2 and J usage is TRBJ2-7; TCRdb indicates TRBD2, and absent DNA this call remains unverified. CDR1 is SNHLY and CDR2 is FYNNEI in the germline V gene. This CDR3 is built from 15 residues.

This chain joins TRBV2 and TRBJ1-2; TCRdb's assignment of TRBD1 cannot be checked, as there is no DNA. Germline lookup yields CDR1 SNHLY and CDR2 FYNNEI. The CDR3 has 15 amino acids. CDR3 in amino acids: CASTEDFGAGDGYTF.

The chain has TRBV11-2 and TRBJ2-2; the TCRdb D gene call, TRBD1, has no DNA to confirm it. Germline lookup yields CDR1 SGHAT and CDR2 FQNNGV. CDR3 length: 15 residues. CDR3 residues: CASSFWIGGTGELFF.

The CDR3 reads CASSTGQGASNEQFF. This chain links TRBV5-1 with TRBJ2-1; TCRdb designates TRBD1, a call that cannot be tested without DNA. The CDR3 runs 15 residues. CDR1 and CDR2 from the germline V gene are SGHRS and YFSETQ.

The chain joins TRBV27 to TRBJ2-7; TCRdb indicates TRBD1, and absent DNA this call remains unverified. The germline gives CDR1 MNHEY, CDR2 SMNVEV (reference sequence). CDR3 length: 14 amino acids. The CDR3 here is CASSVAQGSDEQYF.

J is TRBJ2-5 and V is TRBV19; TCRdb names TRBD1, which stays unverified in the absence of DNA. The CDR3 is made up of 16 amino acids. Germline-derived CDR1 and CDR2 are LNHDA and SQIVND (reference sequence). CDR3: CASSINGGGYQETQYF.

V gene TRBV4-1 combines with J gene TRBJ2-5. The CDR3 runs 13 residues. The germline V gene has CDR1 MGHRA and CDR2 YSYEKL. The CDR3 loop is CASSQVPEETQYF.

The chain uses TRBV7-3 and TRBJ2-3; TCRdb returns TRBD1, unconfirmable since there is no DNA. This CDR3 contains 13 residues. Germline CDR1 reads SGHTA; CDR2 reads FQGTGA. CDR3 sequence reads: CASSSGQTDTQYF.

The gene calls are TRBV6-5 and TRBJ2-3; absent DNA, TCRdb's TRBD1 call cannot be checked. The germline gives CDR1 MNHEY, CDR2 SVGAGI. This CDR3 contains 16 residues. CDR3 region: CASSSRQGPSTDTQYF.

The chain has TRBV6-5 and TRBJ1-1. CDR1 is MNHEY and CDR2 is SVGAGI in the germline V gene. This CDR3 region has 13 residues. CDR3 residues: CASSYSGWTEAFF.

The CDR3 region is CSAQARVVRTEAFF. V and J are TRBV20-1 and TRBJ1-1. This CDR3 region has 14 residues. Germline CDR1 and CDR2: DFQATT and SNEGSKA (reference sequence).

The chain combines TRBV7-6 with TRBJ2-7. Germline CDR1 is SGHVS and CDR2 is FNYEAQ. CDR3 length equals 15 residues. Here the CDR3 reads CASSLERYSFYEQYF.

CDR3 in amino acids: CASSSPEEKLFF. J is TRBJ1-4 and V is TRBV27; as DNA is missing, the TRBD1 call by TCRdb cannot be tested. Germline V lookup: CDR1 MNHEY, CDR2 SMNVEV (reference sequence). The CDR3 consists of 12 residues.

The V call is TRBV29-1, the J call TRBJ1-5. CDR3 length: 14 residues. CDR1 is SQVTM, CDR2 ANQGSEA, per germline. The CDR3 sequence is CSVEEGYGNQPQHF.

The chain combines TRBV14 with TRBJ2-1. Germline assignment: CDR1 SGHDN and CDR2 FVKESK. The CDR3 covers 14 residues. This CDR3 reads CANNTGRSYNEQFF.

V usage is TRBV29-1 and J usage is TRBJ1-2; TCRdb selects TRBD1, and the lack of DNA leaves this call unchecked. The germline gives CDR1 SQVTM, CDR2 ANQGSEA. The CDR3 covers 13 residues. The CDR3 here is CSASGTGVYGYTF.